This T cell receptor beta chain was identified in a study of pediatric ulcerative colitis. Sequencing depth was up to 500,000 reads per sample. Measured with immunoSEQ multiplex PCR; TCRdb has only the in-frame clones, and not every one. The top ten clones hold 1.9% of a sample with about 5,800 clones, just under 90% of them seen once. The TCR sequence derives from a girl aged 5-17 years who was a control in a study of pediatric ulcerative colitis. Sequencing input: blood.

The CDR3 loop is CSGRQGLNTEAFF. The CDR3, as DNA: TGCAGCGGACGACAGGGGTTAAACACTGAAGCTTTCTTT. The rearrangement links TRBV29-1 to TRBJ1-1; 8 bases fit TRBD1. V gave up 7 bases and J gave up 2 bases; unmatched junction bases: 6. The CDR3 is made up of 13 amino acids. Germline-derived CDR1 and CDR2 are SQVTM and ANQGSEA.